The TCR beta chain under discussion was sequenced for a study of blood T cells in healthy people across ages. This clonotype was found many times. With a J-beta primer mix and a sample-barcoded 5' primer, a second PCR ran about 6 to 11 cycles. MiXCR, run by TCRdb on the 5' RACE reads, gives a single entry per CDR3 protein. In the table there are about 570,000 distinct CDR3 sequences, around a quarter of which are singletons. In germline, CDR1 is SQVTM, CDR2 ANQGSEA. The CDR3 is 12 amino acids. Unmatched junction bases numbered 4, after V lost 8 bases and J lost 3 bases. The sample was also linked to a second study, of T cells of mothers and their children.

Input material: blood. The V call is TRBV29-1, the J call TRBJ1-1; 9 bases map to TRBD1. This TCR came from a boy aged 2 to 10 in good health. The DNA for the CDR3 is TGCAGCTTTCGACAGGGGGACACTGAAGCTTTCTTT. It translates to CSFRQGDTEAFF.